These T cell receptor beta chains were read from a single sample in a study of shared clonotypes between healthy human individuals. Produced via immunoSEQ multiplex PCR; TCRdb's table is partial and in-frame only. The data show 1.5 million to 2.5 million clones, about 95% seen once. The material sequenced was naive CD8+ T cells sorted from blood. The receptors here all came from a young man in good health. Both conserved end residues are part of each CDR3. The D gene is left open where the match is weak. Only some rows state a clone size, as once, few, many or a class for expanded clones.

clone_size j_call cdr3_length v_call d_call cdr3_aa cdr3_nt
- TRBJ2-7 13 TRBV7-9 - CASSPRTDSEQYF TGTGCCAGCAGCCCGAGGACAGATTCGGAGCAGTACTTC
- TRBJ2-7 15 TRBV11-2 - CASSLDIGRLHEQYF TGTGCCAGCAGCTTAGATATTGGCAGACTCCACGAGCAGTACTTC
once TRBJ2-7 16 TRBV27 TRBD2 CASSPTSGSPYYEQYF TGTGCCAGCAGTCCCACTAGCGGGAGTCCCTACTACGAGCAGTACTTC
- TRBJ1-1 13 TRBV13 - CASSFFERTEAFF TGTGCCAGCAGCTTCTTCGAGAGGACTGAAGCTTTCTTT
- TRBJ2-2 17 TRBV7-3 - CASSPGLTRPNTGELFF TGTGCCAGCAGCCCTGGGCTGACTAGACCGAACACCGGGGAGCTGTTTTTT
- TRBJ2-1 16 TRBV9 - CASSVVEGSSYNEQFF TGTGCCAGCAGCGTAGTAGAGGGTAGCTCCTACAATGAGCAGTTCTTC
few TRBJ1-1 14 TRBV4-1 - CASSQVTVYTEAFF TGCGCCAGCAGCCAGGTCACAGTGTACACTGAAGCTTTCTTT
- TRBJ2-7 15 TRBV5-6 TRBD2 CASSSPTSGIYEQYF TGTGCCAGCAGCTCCCCGACTAGCGGGATCTACGAGCAGTACTTC
once TRBJ1-3 15 TRBV30 TRBD1 CACFGQGAGGNTIYF TGTGCCTGCTTTGGACAGGGGGCAGGTGGAAACACCATATATTTT
few TRBJ1-2 14 TRBV27 - CASSFGGSIYGYTF TGTGCCAGCAGTTTTGGGGGGAGCATCTATGGCTACACCTTC
- TRBJ2-5 13 TRBV10-1 - CASSEEGQETQYF TGCGCCAGCAGTGAAGAGGGTCAAGAGACCCAGTACTTC
- TRBJ1-1 15 TRBV4-1 - CASSQDPGLHSEAFF TGCGCCAGCAGCCAAGATCCCGGGCTGCACTCTGAAGCTTTCTTT
- TRBJ1-6 14 TRBV2 - CASSERVYNSPLHF TGTGCCAGCAGTGAACGCGTCTATAATTCACCCCTCCACTTT
- TRBJ2-3 15 TRBV6-6 TRBD1 CASTPEGQVTDTQYF TGTGCCAGCACCCCGGAGGGACAGGTCACAGATACGCAGTATTTT
- TRBJ1-2 17 TRBV18 TRBD1 CASSPGTGSATNYGYTF TGTGCCAGCTCACCTGGGACAGGGTCAGCGACCAACTATGGCTACACCTTC
- TRBJ2-1 15 TRBV11-2 TRBD2 CASSLDSGSGREQFF TGTGCCAGCAGCTTAGATAGCGGGTCTGGGCGTGAGCAGTTCTTC
few TRBJ1-2 13 TRBV19 TRBD1 CASSIGTGYGYTF TGTGCCAGTAGTATAGGGACAGGCTATGGCTACACCTTC
once TRBJ2-1 13 TRBV15 TRBD2 CATGEGSGNEQFF TGTGCCACCGGGGAGGGTAGCGGAAATGAGCAGTTCTTC
- TRBJ1-6 17 TRBV30 - CAWSVGQASSYNSPLHF TGTGCCTGGAGTGTAGGTCAGGCTTCTTCCTATAATTCACCCCTCCACTTT
- TRBJ2-5 14 TRBV27 - CATPLHTRQETQYF TGTGCCACCCCACTACACACCCGCCAAGAGACCCAGTACTTC
- TRBJ2-7 13 TRBV28 TRBD1 CASSSGQFYEQYF TGTGCCAGCAGTTCGGGACAGTTCTACGAGCAGTACTTC
- TRBJ1-1 14 TRBV10-2 - CASSETSLRTEAFF TGCGCCAGCAGTGAGACATCCCTCAGGACTGAAGCTTTCTTT
- TRBJ1-1 13 TRBV25-1 - CASSEYFSTEAFF TGTGCCAGCAGTGAATATTTCAGCACTGAAGCTTTCTTT
- TRBJ1-2 12 TRBV6-5 - CASSYGNYGYTF TGTGCCAGCAGTTACGGGAACTATGGCTACACCTTC
- TRBJ1-5 15 TRBV7-2 - CASSLVLGVDQPQHF TGTGCCAGCAGCTTAGTATTAGGAGTGGATCAGCCCCAGCATTTT
- TRBJ2-2 17 TRBV7-6 TRBD2 CASSDPSTSGETGELFF TGTGCCAGCAGCGACCCCTCGACTAGCGGAGAAACCGGGGAGCTGTTTTTT
- TRBJ2-5 13 TRBV19 - CASSVLLFETQYF TGTGCCAGTAGTGTCCTGCTATTCGAGACCCAGTACTTC
- TRBJ2-3 12 TRBV18 - CASSPLVDTQYF TGTGCCAGCTCACCACTCGTAGATACGCAGTATTTT
- TRBJ2-7 12 TRBV9 - CASSPRLGEQYF TGTGCCAGCAGCCCCCGTCTCGGCGAGCAGTACTTC
- TRBJ2-3 15 TRBV7-9 - CASSSLEADTDTQYF TGTGCCAGCAGCTCATTGGAAGCGGACACAGATACGCAGTATTTT
- TRBJ2-7 12 TRBV6-5 - CASSYSLAEQYF TGTGCCAGCAGTTACTCGCTGGCCGAGCAGTACTTC
- TRBJ2-1 15 TRBV14 - CASSQEGLSKNEQFF TGTGCCAGCAGCCAAGAGGGACTCTCCAAAAATGAGCAGTTCTTC
- TRBJ2-7 13 TRBV7-2 - CASSLSRSYEQYF TGTGCCAGCAGCTTATCTCGGTCCTACGAGCAGTACTTC
- TRBJ2-4 19 TRBV2 TRBD1 CASSVPGQGAKGAKNIQYF TGTGCCAGCAGTGTCCCGGGACAGGGGGCCAAGGGGGCCAAAAACATTCAGTACTTC
- TRBJ2-2 16 TRBV7-8 TRBD2 CASSLSALAGSGELFF TGTGCCAGCAGCTTATCGGCCTTAGCGGGATCCGGGGAGCTGTTTTTT
- TRBJ2-7 12 TRBV7-9 - CASSPDYDEQYF TGTGCCAGCAGCCCGGACTATGACGAGCAGTACTTC
- TRBJ2-7 15 TRBV4-1 - CASSQDRQLAYEQYF TGCGCCAGCAGCCAAGATAGGCAGCTAGCCTACGAGCAGTACTTC
- TRBJ1-1 17 TRBV7-3 TRBD1 CASSLWGQGYGNTEAFF TGTGCCAGCAGCTTATGGGGACAGGGGTATGGGAACACTGAAGCTTTCTTT
- TRBJ2-2 17 TRBV30 - CAWSYYWEGLNTGELFF TGTGCCTGGAGTTATTATTGGGAAGGACTCAACACCGGGGAGCTGTTTTTT
- TRBJ1-1 15 TRBV13 - CASSLLGRAGTEAFF TGTGCCAGCAGCTTATTAGGGAGGGCTGGGACTGAAGCTTTCTTT
- TRBJ2-4 12 TRBV5-4 - CATQGFRNIQYF TGTGCCACACAGGGCTTTAGAAACATTCAGTACTTC
once TRBJ1-5 17 TRBV19 - CASTMMGGANSNQPQHF TGTGCCAGTACCATGATGGGGGGGGCGAATAGCAATCAGCCCCAGCATTTT
- TRBJ2-2 15 TRBV14 TRBD1 CASSQDNGQAGELFF TGTGCCAGCAGCCAAGATAACGGACAGGCCGGGGAGCTGTTTTTT
- TRBJ2-7 11 TRBV29-1 - CSVLTFGEQYF TGCAGCGTCCTGACCTTCGGGGAGCAGTACTTC
- TRBJ2-1 17 TRBV4-1 - CASSQVLASLSYNEQFF TGCGCCAGCAGCCAAGTTTTAGCTAGCTTATCCTACAATGAGCAGTTCTTC
- TRBJ2-4 13 TRBV28 - CASSLRNANIQYF TGTGCCAGCAGTTTGCGGAATGCGAACATTCAGTACTTC
- TRBJ1-2 14 TRBV4-2 - CASSQESGYGGYTF TGTGCCAGCAGCCAAGAGTCGGGGTATGGTGGCTACACCTTC
- TRBJ2-1 13 TRBV10-1 - CASSESLGNEQFF TGCGCCAGCAGTGAGTCCCTAGGGAATGAGCAGTTCTTC
- TRBJ2-7 16 TRBV10-1 TRBD2 CAGYSTFSGTEDEQYF TGCGCCGGCTACTCAACCTTTAGCGGGACTGAGGACGAGCAGTACTTC
- TRBJ2-1 13 TRBV7-8 - CASSLAGAASSFF TGTGCCAGCAGCTTAGCGGGGGCAGCCAGCTCTTTCTTC
- TRBJ2-2 17 TRBV27 - CASSSGAVSGYTGELFF TGTGCCAGCAGTTCCGGTGCGGTCTCCGGATACACCGGGGAGCTGTTTTTT
- TRBJ1-2 16 TRBV29-1 - CSFAPLFQQPNYGYTF TGCAGCTTCGCCCCGCTGTTTCAGCAACCTAACTATGGCTACACCTTC
once TRBJ2-3 14 TRBV6-5 - CASSPDSLQLAQYF TGTGCCAGCAGTCCGGACTCTCTTCAGTTGGCGCAGTATTTT